The 24 T cell receptor beta chains below were found in one sample sequenced in a study of cytomegalovirus exposure and HLA in healthy donors. Use of 60 Vbeta and 13 Jbeta primers characterized the PCR. The assay was immunoSEQ multiplex PCR, and TCRdb's table has in-frame clones only and misses some. The sample lists about 160,000 clones, 60% to 85% occurring once. The sample consisted of PBMCs. Every receptor here comes from a man under 40 in good health and CMV-seropositive.

The chain carries TRBV28 and TRBJ2-1; a weak D match, TRBD1 (6 bases). The ends were cut back, 6 bases at V and 4 bases at J, with 16 bases in the middle. CDR3 length: 15 residues. In germline, CDR1 is MDHEN, CDR2 SYDVKM. CDR3 sequence (DNA): TGTGCCAGCAGATCGACAGGATCCTATTACAATGAGCAGTTCTTC. It specifies CASRSTGSYYNEQFF.

V gene TRBV19 combines with J gene TRBJ1-3; D not certain. This CDR3 comprises 14 residues. The germline CDR1 and CDR2 sequences are LNHDA and SQIVND (reference sequence). V lost 6 bases to trimming and J lost 0 bases, with 9 bases between them. The CDR3 bases are TGTGCCAGTAGCCCGGTGAGCTCTGGAAACACCATATATTTT. Its translation is CASSPVSSGNTIYF.

This chain joins TRBV9 and TRBJ2-4; D is possibly TRBD1 (6 bases). With 0 bases removed from V and 5 bases from J, the gap between germline ends came to 6 bases. The CDR3 is made up of 13 amino acids. CDR1 is SGDLS, CDR2 YYNGEE, per germline. The CDR3 spells CASSVGTENIQYF. Here the CDR3 DNA reads TGTGCCAGCAGCGTAGGGACAGAAAACATTCAGTACTTC.

This chain joins TRBV5-1 and TRBJ2-2; weak D call: TRBD2 (6 bases). The CDR3 runs to 14 residues. Germline V lookup: CDR1 SGHRS, CDR2 YFSETQ. V gave up 4 bases and J gave up 2 bases, with 9 bases separating them. The CDR3 is CASSAGTNTGELFF. DNA of the CDR3: TGCGCCAGCAGCGCCGGGACTAACACCGGGGAGCTGTTTTTT.

The chain recombines TRBV9 with TRBJ2-3, with D tentatively TRBD1 (5 bases). V was trimmed by 4 bases and J by 6 bases, leaving 24 bases between them. The germline V gene has CDR1 SGDLS and CDR2 YYNGEE. CDR3 size: 17 residues. CDR3 sequence (DNA): TGTGCCAGCAGCCCAAGGGAAGGTAGAACAGGTGAGGATACGCAGTATTTT. It is translated as CASSPREGRTGEDTQYF. The full variable domain, in which reference TRBV9 and TRBJ2-3 provide the parts outside the CDR3, is DSGVTQTPKHLITATGQRVTLRCSPRSGDLSVYWYQQSLDQGLQFLIQYYNGEERAKGNILERFSAQQFPDLHSELNLSSLELGDSALYFCASSPREGRTGEDTQYFGPGTRLTVL.

The gene calls are TRBV10-1 and TRBJ2-4; 10 bases are a match to TRBD2. CDR3 length equals 18 residues. V was clipped by 7 bases and J by 1 base; unmatched bases: 13. CDR1 WNHNN and CDR2 SYGVQD come from the germline V gene (reference sequence). The CDR3 spells CASNHGTASGGAKNIQYF. In DNA form, the CDR3 reads TGCGCCAGCAACCATGGGACGGCTAGCGGGGGTGCCAAAAACATTCAGTACTTC.

V gene TRBV7-2 combines with J gene TRBJ2-7; TRBD1 agrees at 11 bases. This CDR3 is 15 amino acids long. From germline, CDR1 is SGHTA and CDR2 FQGNSA. The trim removed 5 bases at V and 3 bases at J, leaving 6 bases unmatched. CDR3 nucleotides: TGTGCCAGCAGCCCCGGGACAGGGGGTTTCTACGAGCAGTACTTC. This encodes CASSPGTGGFYEQYF.

This rearrangement joins TRBV28 to TRBJ2-3; 11 bases are shared with TRBD2. The length of the CDR3 is 14 residues. Germline V gene sequence: CDR1 MDHEN, CDR2 SYDVKM. V was clipped by 3 bases and J by 7 bases; unmatched bases: 3. The CDR3 sequence: CASSFLAGGHTQYF. The CDR3 DNA sequence: TGTGCCAGCAGTTTTCTAGCGGGGGGCCATACGCAGTATTTT.

The rearrangement uses TRBV2 and TRBJ1-5; D gene unclear. V dropped 4 bases and J dropped 4 bases, with 17 bases sitting between them. This CDR3 region has 16 residues. CDR1 and CDR2 (germline): SNHLY, FYNNEI. The CDR3 reads CASSVLSGVGNQPQHF. Here the CDR3 DNA reads TGTGCCAGCAGTGTGCTGTCCGGGGTAGGGAATCAGCCCCAGCATTTT.

Of note for this clone: A read error may account for a junction end that differs from germline. The chain employs TRBV5-5 and TRBJ2-7; 7 nucleotides match TRBD1. CDR3 length: 12 residues. Germline CDR1 is SGHKS and CDR2 is YYEKEE (reference sequence). CDR3: CASSLNDRDGAF. The CDR3, as DNA: TGTGCCAGCAGCTTAAACGACAGGGATGGTGCCTTC.

V and J are TRBV6-5 and TRBJ2-1; 8 bases agree with TRBD2. After removal of 2 bases from V and 8 bases from J, the junction contained 5 bases not matched to a gene. CDR3 length: 14 residues. Germline CDR1 is MNHEY and CDR2 is SVGAGI. This CDR3 is CASSYGAGGYEQFF. The CDR3 nucleotides read TGTGCCAGCAGTTACGGCGCGGGGGGCTATGAGCAGTTCTTC.

The chain has TRBV11-2 and TRBJ1-1; a possible D gene is TRBD1 (5 bases). Germline V gene sequence: CDR1 SGHAT, CDR2 FQNNGV. The germline V and J ends were trimmed by 3 bases and 0 bases, with 11 bases remaining between them. This CDR3 is 15 amino acids long. The CDR3: CASSFPGRMNTEAFF. In DNA, the CDR3 is TGTGCCAGCAGCTTCCCAGGGCGGATGAACACTGAAGCTTTCTTT.

This clone was observed a handful of times. The chain employs TRBV6-1 and TRBJ1-3; TRBD1 aligns across 7 bases. The V gene end was trimmed by 6 bases and the J gene end by 3 bases; junction bases not matched to a gene: 5. This CDR3 contains 14 residues. Looked up from germline, CDR1 is MNHNS and CDR2 is SASEGT. The CDR3 loop reads CASRDRVFGNTIYF. The CDR3 DNA is TGTGCCAGCAGAGACAGGGTCTTTGGAAACACCATATATTTT.

The genes are TRBV6-1 and TRBJ2-5, with 7 bases that match TRBD1. This CDR3 is built from 13 residues. Looked up from germline, CDR1 is MNHNS and CDR2 is SASEGT. The junction had 3 bases not matched to a gene; V was cut back by 3 bases and J by 5 bases. CDR3 nucleotide sequence: TGTGCCAGCAGTGAGGTCAGGGGGGAGACCCAGTACTTC. Translation gives CASSEVRGETQYF.

The chain couples TRBV6-1 to TRBJ2-1, with 10 bases identical to TRBD1. The V and J ends lost 7 bases and 4 bases, in that order; junction bases with no gene match: 7. The CDR3 has 15 amino acids. Germline CDR1 reads MNHNS; CDR2 reads SASEGT. The CDR3 nucleotides read TGTGCCAGCATACCGGGGACAGGGGCTTACAATGAGCAGTTCTTC. It yields the protein CASIPGTGAYNEQFF.

The chain carries TRBV2 and TRBJ1-3; 7 nucleotides line up with TRBD1. The CDR3 spans 15 residues. Germline-derived CDR1 and CDR2 are SNHLY and FYNNEI. J was trimmed by 0 bases and V by 6 bases; bases with no gene match: 5. The CDR3 DNA reads TGTGCCAGCAGAAGGCGGGACAGCTCTGGAAACACCATATATTTT. This sequence encodes CASRRRDSSGNTIYF.

The V gene is TRBV11-2, the J gene TRBJ2-2, with D unresolved. V was pared by 5 bases and J by 7 bases, with 8 bases between. Germline values: CDR1 SGHAT, CDR2 FQNNGV. This CDR3 has 12 amino acids. This chain's CDR3 is CASSPTGGELFF. Written as DNA, the CDR3 is TGTGCCAGCAGCCCGACTGGCGGGGAGCTGTTTTTT.

The V gene is TRBV5-5, the J gene TRBJ1-4, with TRBD1 identical over 11 bases. V shed 4 bases and J 7 bases; nucleotides not matched to a gene: 6. This CDR3 has 15 amino acids. Looked up from germline, CDR1 is SGHKS and CDR2 is YYEKEE (reference sequence). CDR3 DNA sequence: TGTGCCAGCAGCCCCTGGACAGGGGGCGTTGAAAAACTGTTTTTT. Protein: CASSPWTGGVEKLFF.

This rearrangement joins TRBV5-6 to TRBJ1-2; TRBD1 matches 9 bases. The J segment lost 4 bases and the V segment lost 1 base, leaving 2 bases of the junction unmatched. CDR3 size: 14 residues. Looked up from germline, CDR1 is SGHDT and CDR2 is YYEEEE. The CDR3: CASSLTGGVYGYTF. In nucleotides, the CDR3 is TGTGCCAGCAGCTTGACAGGGGGCGTCTATGGCTACACCTTC.

The V and J genes are TRBV5-4 and TRBJ2-1; 11 bases fit TRBD1. Losses at the gene ends were 2 bases for V and 8 bases for J; bases not matched to a gene: 3. The CDR3 runs 14 residues. CDR1 and CDR2 (germline): SGHNT, YYREEE (reference sequence). CDR3 loop: CASSFGTGGHEQFF. The CDR3 DNA reads as TGTGCCAGCAGCTTTGGGACAGGGGGGCATGAGCAGTTCTTC.

J is TRBJ2-2 and V is TRBV29-1, with no clear D. The V gene's germline CDR1 is SQVTM and CDR2 ANQGSEA. With 4 bases removed from V and 3 bases from J, the gap between germline ends came to 9 bases. The CDR3 is 13 residues long. This CDR3 reads CSVVGGDTGELFF. The CDR3 region has the DNA TGCAGCGTTGTAGGCGGAGACACCGGGGAGCTGTTTTTT.

This chain links TRBV4-1 with TRBJ1-6, with TRBD1 as a possible D gene (5 bases). The germline V gene encodes CDR1 MGHRA and CDR2 YSYEKL. The length of the CDR3 is 13 residues. Trimming stripped 6 bases from V and 3 bases from J, with 6 bases between. The CDR3 protein is CASRDSYNSPLHF. The CDR3 DNA is TGCGCCAGCAGAGACAGCTATAATTCACCCCTCCACTTT.

The rearrangement joins TRBV25-1 to TRBJ2-2; 7 nucleotides agree with TRBD2. Germline CDR1 and CDR2: MGHDK and SYGVNS. This CDR3 comprises 17 residues. Germline trimming cut 3 bases from V and 5 bases from J; bases unmatched to any gene: 12. CDR3 region: CASSDRNGQGLTGELFF. The CDR3 bases are TGTGCCAGCAGTGACCGGAACGGGCAGGGACTAACCGGGGAGCTGTTTTTT.

This clone appeared a few times. The DNA of the CDR3 is TGCGCCAGCAGCTCTGCAGCTAACTATGGCTACACCTTC. Translation: CASSSAANYGYTF. This chain links TRBV5-1 with TRBJ1-2; no clear D gene. Germline lookup yields CDR1 SGHRS and CDR2 YFSETQ. V was pared by 3 bases and J by 0 bases, with 6 bases between. This CDR3 comprises 13 residues.